Presented here are 9 T cell receptor beta chains from one specimen sequenced in a study of shared T cell receptors in the human thymus (dated by TCRdb to the early 2020s). The library was obtained by the immunoSEQ multiplex PCR assay. This is the immuneACCESS table as TCRdb keeps it, with only in-frame sequences that have V and J called. A part of the clones is gone; compared with another copy, unresolved V genes explain less than half, and the rest is unexplained. For this sample the table gives hundreds of thousands of clones, of which approximately 88% were detected only once. Approximately 0.011% of the sample is taken by the ten largest. This sample was also put to use in a study of human thymus T cells.

Source material: thymocytes. These TCRs come from a boy in the first two years of life with a congenital heart defect. Donor details come from another sample of the same person, matched by shared clones.

The rearrangement uses TRBV28 and TRBJ2-7, with TRBD1 matching over 7 bases. CDR1 and CDR2 from the germline V gene are MDHEN and SYDVKM. The ends lost 6 bases at V and 5 bases at J; junction bases unmatched: 7. The CDR3 is 13 amino acids. CDR3 nucleotides: TGTGCCAGCAGCCCGACAGGGTCCAACGAGCAGTACTTC. Its protein product is CASSPTGSNEQYF.

The V call is TRBV4-2, the J call TRBJ1-4; possibly TRBD1 for D (6 bases). V lost 0 bases and J lost 6, with 11 bases in between. This CDR3 is built from 15 residues. CDR1 is LGHNA and CDR2 is YNFKEQ in the germline V gene. CDR3 region: CASSQDRTEDEKLFF. In DNA form, the CDR3 reads TGTGCCAGCAGCCAAGATAGGACAGAGGATGAAAAACTGTTTTTT.

The J gene is TRBJ2-7, the V gene TRBV6-1; tentative D call: TRBD2 (6 bases). This CDR3 has 15 residues. V gave up 2 bases and J gave up 2 bases, with 13 bases separating them. The germline CDR1 and CDR2 sequences are MNHNS and SASEGT. CDR3 nucleotide sequence: TGTGCCAGCAGTGAACCGGCCGGGAGACCCTACGAGCAGTACTTC. Translation: CASSEPAGRPYEQYF.

The chain employs TRBV19 and TRBJ2-7, with 12 nucleotides matching TRBD1. The V segment lost 3 bases and the J segment 3 bases; nucleotides outside the gene matches: 6. This CDR3 region has 16 residues. Germline assignment: CDR1 LNHDA and CDR2 SQIVND (reference sequence). CDR3 sequence: CASSIGTGGRVYEQYF. The CDR3 DNA reads as TGTGCCAGTAGTATCGGGACAGGGGGCAGAGTCTACGAGCAGTACTTC.

This clone was seen just once. J is TRBJ2-5 and V is TRBV19; 9 bases match TRBD2. The trim removed 4 bases at V and 3 bases at J, leaving 3 bases unmatched. The CDR3 length is 14 residues. Per the germline V gene, CDR1 is LNHDA and CDR2 is SQIVND (reference sequence). As DNA, the CDR3 is TGTGCCAGTAGTAAGGCGGGGGGGGAAGAGACCCAGTACTTC. This sequence encodes CASSKAGGEETQYF. Looking up the rest from reference TRBV19 and TRBJ2-5 gives the full variable domain: DGGITQSPKYLFRKEGQNVTLSCEQNLNHDAMYWYRQDPGQGLRLIYYSQIVNDFQKGDIAEGYSVSREKKESFPLTVTSAQKNPTAFYLCASSKAGGEETQYFGPGTRLLVL.

The chain recombines TRBV30 with TRBJ1-5; TRBD1 matches at 9 bases. V trimming: 3 bases; J trimming: 2 bases; junction bases outside the gene matches: 2. The CDR3 has 14 residues. The germline V gene encodes CDR1 GTSNPN and CDR2 SVGIG (reference sequence). This CDR3 is CAWRDRGGNQPQHF. The CDR3 coding sequence is TGTGCCTGGAGGGACAGGGGTGGCAATCAGCCCCAGCATTTT.

The chain couples TRBV16 to TRBJ2-1, with D unclear. V lost 3 bases, J lost 8 bases, and 11 bases lay in between. There are 13 residues in the CDR3. CDR1 and CDR2 (germline): KGHSY, FQNENV. The CDR3 DNA reads TGTGCCAGCAGCCAGACCCAGCGTGATGAGCAGTTCTTC. It specifies CASSQTQRDEQFF.

The V gene is TRBV29-1, the J gene TRBJ2-7; 11 bases map to TRBD2. Germline V gene lookup returns CDR1 SQVTM and CDR2 ANQGSEA. After removal of 1 base from V and 3 bases from J, the junction contained 8 bases not matched to a gene. This CDR3 comprises 16 residues. CDR3 bases: TGCAGCGTTGAAGGGGTGACTAGCGGGATGATCTACGAGCAGTACTTC. This translates into CSVEGVTSGMIYEQYF.

V is TRBV2 and J is TRBJ2-3, with D possibly being TRBD2 (5 bases). Trimming cost V 4 bases and J 0 bases, with 17 bases left between them. This CDR3 contains 17 residues. CDR1 and CDR2 from the germline V gene are SNHLY and FYNNEI. The CDR3 DNA is TGTGCCAGCAGTGCGCCTAGCATGGTGACTAGCACAGATACGCAGTATTTT. Encoded protein: CASSAPSMVTSTDTQYF.